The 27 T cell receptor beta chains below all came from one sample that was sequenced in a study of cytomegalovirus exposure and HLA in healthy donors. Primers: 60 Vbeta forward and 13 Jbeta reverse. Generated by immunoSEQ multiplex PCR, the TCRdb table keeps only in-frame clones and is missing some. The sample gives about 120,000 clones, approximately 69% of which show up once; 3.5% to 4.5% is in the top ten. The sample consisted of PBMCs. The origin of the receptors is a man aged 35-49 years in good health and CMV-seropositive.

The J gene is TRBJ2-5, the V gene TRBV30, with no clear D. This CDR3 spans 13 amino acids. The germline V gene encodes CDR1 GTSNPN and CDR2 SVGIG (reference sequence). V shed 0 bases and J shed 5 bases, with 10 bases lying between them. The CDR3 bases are TGTGCCTGGAGTGTATCCGACGGGGAGACCCAGTACTTC. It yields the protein CAWSVSDGETQYF.

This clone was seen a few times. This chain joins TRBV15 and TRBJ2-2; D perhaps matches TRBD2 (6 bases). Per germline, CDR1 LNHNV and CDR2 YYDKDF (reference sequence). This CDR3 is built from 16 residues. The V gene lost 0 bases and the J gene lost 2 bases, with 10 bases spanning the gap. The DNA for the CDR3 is TGTGCCACCAGCAGAGATACTAGCAGTAACACCGGGGAGCTGTTTTTT. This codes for CATSRDTSSNTGELFF.

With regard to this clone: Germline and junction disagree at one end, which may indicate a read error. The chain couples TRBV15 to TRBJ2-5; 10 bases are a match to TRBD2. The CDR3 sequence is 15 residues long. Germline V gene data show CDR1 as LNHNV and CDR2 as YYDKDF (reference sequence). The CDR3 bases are TGTGCCACCAGCATATTAGCGGGAGGCCAAGGGACCCAGTACTTC. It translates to CATSILAGGQGTQYF.

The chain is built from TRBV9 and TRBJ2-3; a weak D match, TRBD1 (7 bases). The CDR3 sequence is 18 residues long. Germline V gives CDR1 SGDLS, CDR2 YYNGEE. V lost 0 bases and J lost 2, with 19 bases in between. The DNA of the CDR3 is TGTGCCAGCAGCGTAGGAGGGCAGGGGGGCCTGATCACAGATACGCAGTATTTT. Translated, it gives CASSVGGQGGLITDTQYF.

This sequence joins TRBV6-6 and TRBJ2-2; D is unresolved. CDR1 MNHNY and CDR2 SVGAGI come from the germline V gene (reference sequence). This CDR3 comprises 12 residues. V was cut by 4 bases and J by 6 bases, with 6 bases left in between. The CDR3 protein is CASSLSPGELFF. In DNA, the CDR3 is TGTGCCAGCAGTTTGTCTCCCGGGGAGCTGTTTTTT.

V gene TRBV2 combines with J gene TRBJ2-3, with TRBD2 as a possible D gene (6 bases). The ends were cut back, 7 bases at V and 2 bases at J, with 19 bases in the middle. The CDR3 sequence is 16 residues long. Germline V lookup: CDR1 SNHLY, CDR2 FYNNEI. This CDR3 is CASTFGGAPITDTQYF. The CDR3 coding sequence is TGTGCCAGCACTTTTGGCGGGGCGCCCATCACAGATACGCAGTATTTT.

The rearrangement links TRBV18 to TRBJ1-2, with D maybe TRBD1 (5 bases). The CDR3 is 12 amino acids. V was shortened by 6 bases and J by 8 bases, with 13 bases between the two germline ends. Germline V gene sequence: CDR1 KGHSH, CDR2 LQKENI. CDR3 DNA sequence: TGTGCCAGCTCCCCCGGGACTGCAGGCTACACCTTC. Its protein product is CASSPGTAGYTF.

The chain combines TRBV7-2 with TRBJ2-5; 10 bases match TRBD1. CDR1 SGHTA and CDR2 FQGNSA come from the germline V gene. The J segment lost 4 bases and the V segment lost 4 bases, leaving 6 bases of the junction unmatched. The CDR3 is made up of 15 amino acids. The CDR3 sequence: CASSSLTGGTETQYF. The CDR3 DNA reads TGTGCCAGCAGCTCCTTGACAGGGGGCACAGAGACCCAGTACTTC. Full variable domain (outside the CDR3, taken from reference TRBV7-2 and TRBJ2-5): GAGVSQSPSNKVTEKGKDVELRCDPISGHTALYWYRQSLGQGLEFLIYFQGNSAPDKSGLPSDRFSAERTGGSVSTLTIQRTQQEDSAVYLCASSSLTGGTETQYFGPGTRLLVL.

CDR3 residues: CASSLELAGRYEQYF. The CDR3 coding sequence is TGTGCCAGCAGCTTAGAACTAGCGGGTCGCTACGAGCAGTACTTC. This chain links TRBV7-2 with TRBJ2-7; the match to TRBD2 covers 9 bases. J lost 3 bases, V lost 1 base, and 4 bases had no gene match. This CDR3 is built from 15 residues. CDR1 is SGHTA and CDR2 is FQGNSA in the germline V gene. The entire variable domain, with the rest obtained from reference TRBV7-2 and TRBJ2-7, is as follows: GAGVSQSPSNKVTEKGKDVELRCDPISGHTALYWYRQSLGQGLEFLIYFQGNSAPDKSGLPSDRFSAERTGGSVSTLTIQRTQQEDSAVYLCASSLELAGRYEQYFGPGTRLTVT.

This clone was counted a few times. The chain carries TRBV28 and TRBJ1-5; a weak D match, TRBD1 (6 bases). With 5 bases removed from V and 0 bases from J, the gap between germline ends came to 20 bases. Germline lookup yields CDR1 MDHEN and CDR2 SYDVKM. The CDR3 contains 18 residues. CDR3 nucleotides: TGTGCCAGCAGTCGACCGACAGGAAGGGTCGTTAGCAATCAGCCCCAGCATTTT. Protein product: CASSRPTGRVVSNQPQHF.

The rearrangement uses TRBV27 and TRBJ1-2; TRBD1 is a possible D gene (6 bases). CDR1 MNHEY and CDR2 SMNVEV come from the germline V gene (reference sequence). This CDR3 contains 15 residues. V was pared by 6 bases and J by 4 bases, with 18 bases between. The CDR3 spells CASRPHRTALYGYTF. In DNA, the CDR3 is TGTGCCAGCAGACCCCATAGGACAGCTCTCTATGGCTACACCTTC.

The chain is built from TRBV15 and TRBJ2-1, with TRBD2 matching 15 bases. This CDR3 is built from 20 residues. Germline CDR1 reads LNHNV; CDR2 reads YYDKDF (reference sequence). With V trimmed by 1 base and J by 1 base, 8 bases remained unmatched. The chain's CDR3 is CATSRARGTSGGRSYNEQFF. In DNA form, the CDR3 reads TGTGCCACCAGCAGAGCCCGTGGGACTAGCGGGGGGAGGTCCTACAATGAGCAGTTCTTC.

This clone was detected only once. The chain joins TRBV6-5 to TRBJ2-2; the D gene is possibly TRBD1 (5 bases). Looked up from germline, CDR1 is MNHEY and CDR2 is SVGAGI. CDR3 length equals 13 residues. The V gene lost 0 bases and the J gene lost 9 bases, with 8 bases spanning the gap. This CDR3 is CASSYSDRRELFF. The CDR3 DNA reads TGTGCCAGCAGTTACTCCGACAGACGGGAGCTGTTTTTT.

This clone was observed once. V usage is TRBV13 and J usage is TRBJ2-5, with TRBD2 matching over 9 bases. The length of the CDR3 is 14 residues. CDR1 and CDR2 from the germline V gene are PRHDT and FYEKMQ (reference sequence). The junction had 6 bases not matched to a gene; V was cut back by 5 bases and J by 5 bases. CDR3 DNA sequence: TGTGCCAGCAGCCGCGGGGGGGCTAGGGAGACCCAGTACTTC. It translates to CASSRGGARETQYF.

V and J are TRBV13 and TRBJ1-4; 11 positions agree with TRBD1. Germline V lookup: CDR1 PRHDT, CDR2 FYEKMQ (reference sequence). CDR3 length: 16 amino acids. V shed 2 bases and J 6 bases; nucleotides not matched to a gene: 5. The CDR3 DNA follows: TGTGCCAGCAGCTTAACCCGGGACAGGGGGGATGAAAAACTGTTTTTT. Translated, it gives CASSLTRDRGDEKLFF. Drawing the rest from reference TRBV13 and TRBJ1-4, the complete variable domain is AAGVIQSPRHLIKEKRETATLKCYPIPRHDTVYWYQQGPGQDPQFLISFYEKMQSDKGSIPDRFSAQQFSDYHSELNMSSLELGDSALYFCASSLTRDRGDEKLFFGSGTQLSVL.

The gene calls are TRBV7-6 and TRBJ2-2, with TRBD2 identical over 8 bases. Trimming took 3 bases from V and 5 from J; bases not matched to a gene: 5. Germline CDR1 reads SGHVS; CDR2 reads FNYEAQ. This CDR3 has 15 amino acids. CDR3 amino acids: CASSLSGGGTGELFF. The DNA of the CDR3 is TGTGCCAGCAGCTTGAGCGGGGGAGGTACCGGGGAGCTGTTTTTT.

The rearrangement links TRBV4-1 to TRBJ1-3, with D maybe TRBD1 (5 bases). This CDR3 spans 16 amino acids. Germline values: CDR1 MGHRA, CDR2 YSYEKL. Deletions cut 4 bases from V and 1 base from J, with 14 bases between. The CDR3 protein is CASSPYEGASGNTIYF. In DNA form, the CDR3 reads TGCGCCAGCAGCCCCTACGAAGGGGCATCTGGAAACACCATATATTTT.

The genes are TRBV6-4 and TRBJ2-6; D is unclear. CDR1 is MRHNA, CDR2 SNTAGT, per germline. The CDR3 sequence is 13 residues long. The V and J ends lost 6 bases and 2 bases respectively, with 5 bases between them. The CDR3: CASRATGANVLTF. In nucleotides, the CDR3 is TGTGCCAGCAGGGCAACTGGGGCCAACGTCCTGACTTTC.

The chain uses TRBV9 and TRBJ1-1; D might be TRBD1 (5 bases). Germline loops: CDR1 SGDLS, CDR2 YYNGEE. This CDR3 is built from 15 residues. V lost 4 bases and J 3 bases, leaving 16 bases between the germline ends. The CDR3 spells CASSPYHGGDTEAFF. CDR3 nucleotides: TGTGCCAGCAGCCCCTATCACGGGGGGGACACTGAAGCTTTCTTT.

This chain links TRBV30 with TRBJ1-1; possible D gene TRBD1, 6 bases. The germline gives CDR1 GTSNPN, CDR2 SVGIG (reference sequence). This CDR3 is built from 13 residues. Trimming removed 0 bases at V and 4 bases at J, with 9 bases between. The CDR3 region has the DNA TGTGCCTGGAGTGTACAGGACAGCACTGAAGCTTTCTTT. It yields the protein CAWSVQDSTEAFF.

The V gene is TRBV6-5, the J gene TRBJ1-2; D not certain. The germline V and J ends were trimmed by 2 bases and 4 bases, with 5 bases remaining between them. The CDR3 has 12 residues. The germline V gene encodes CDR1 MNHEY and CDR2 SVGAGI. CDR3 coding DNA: TGTGCCAGCAGTTACCGGGGCTATGGCTACACCTTC. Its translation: CASSYRGYGYTF.

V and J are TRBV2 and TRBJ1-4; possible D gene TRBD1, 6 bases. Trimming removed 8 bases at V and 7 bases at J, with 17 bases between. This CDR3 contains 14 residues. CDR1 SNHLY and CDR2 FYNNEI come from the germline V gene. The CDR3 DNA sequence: TGTGCCAGCGAAAGGGGGGGGCAGGGTGAAAAACTGTTTTTT. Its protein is CASERGGQGEKLFF.

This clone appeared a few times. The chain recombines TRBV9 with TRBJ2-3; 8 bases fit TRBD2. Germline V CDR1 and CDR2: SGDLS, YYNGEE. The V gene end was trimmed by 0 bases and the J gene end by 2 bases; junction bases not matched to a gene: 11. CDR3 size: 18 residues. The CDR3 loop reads CASSVGGGAGVTTDTQYF. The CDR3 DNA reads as TGTGCCAGCAGCGTAGGAGGGGGAGCGGGAGTTACCACAGATACGCAGTATTTT. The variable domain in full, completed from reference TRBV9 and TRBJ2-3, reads DSGVTQTPKHLITATGQRVTLRCSPRSGDLSVYWYQQSLDQGLQFLIQYYNGEERAKGNILERFSAQQFPDLHSELNLSSLELGDSALYFCASSVGGGAGVTTDTQYFGPGTRLTVL.

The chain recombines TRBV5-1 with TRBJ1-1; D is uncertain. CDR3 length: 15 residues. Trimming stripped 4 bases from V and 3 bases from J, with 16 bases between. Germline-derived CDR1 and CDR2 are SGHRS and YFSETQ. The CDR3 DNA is TGCGCCAGCAGCGTGGACGACGCGGAGGACACTGAAGCTTTCTTT. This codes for CASSVDDAEDTEAFF. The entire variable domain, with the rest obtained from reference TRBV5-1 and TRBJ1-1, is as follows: KAGVTQTPRYLIKTRGQQVTLSCSPISGHRSVSWYQQTPGQGLQFLFEYFSETQRNKGNFPGRFSGRQFSNSRSEMNVSTLELGDSALYLCASSVDDAEDTEAFFGQGTRLTVV.

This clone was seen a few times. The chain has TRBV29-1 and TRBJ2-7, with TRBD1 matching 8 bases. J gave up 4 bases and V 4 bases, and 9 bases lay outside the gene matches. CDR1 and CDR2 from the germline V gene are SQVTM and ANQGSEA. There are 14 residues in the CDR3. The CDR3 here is CSVGGRTGLYEQYF. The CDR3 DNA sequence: TGCAGCGTTGGGGGGCGGACAGGGCTTTACGAGCAGTACTTC.

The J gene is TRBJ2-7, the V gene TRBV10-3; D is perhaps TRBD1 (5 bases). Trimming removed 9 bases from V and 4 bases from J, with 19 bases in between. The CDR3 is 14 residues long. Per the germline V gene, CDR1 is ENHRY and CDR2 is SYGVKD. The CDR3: CAIGAGTMGYEQYF. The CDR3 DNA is TGTGCCATAGGGGCAGGCACCATGGGTTACGAGCAGTACTTC.

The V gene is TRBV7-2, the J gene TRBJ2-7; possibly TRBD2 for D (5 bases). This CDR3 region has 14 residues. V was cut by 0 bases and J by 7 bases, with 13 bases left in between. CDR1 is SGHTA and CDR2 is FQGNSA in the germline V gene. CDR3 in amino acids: CASSLARGRAEQYF. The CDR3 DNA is TGTGCCAGCAGCTTAGCTCGAGGGCGCGCTGAGCAGTACTTC. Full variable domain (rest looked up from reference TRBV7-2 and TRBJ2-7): GAGVSQSPSNKVTEKGKDVELRCDPISGHTALYWYRQSLGQGLEFLIYFQGNSAPDKSGLPSDRFSAERTGGSVSTLTIQRTQQEDSAVYLCASSLARGRAEQYFGPGTRLTVT.